This TCR beta chain was recorded in a study of T cell responses to AZD1222 COVID-19 vaccine. Findings and caveats of the study: Spike-specific TCR breadth and depth grew following two AZD1222 doses. There were repertoire samples only from the period after the peak T cell response. White British donors predominated, females outnumbered males, and clonal diversity was possibly underestimated.

V trimming: 3 bases; J trimming: 7 bases; junction bases outside the gene matches: 7. CDR3 size: 14 residues. The germline CDR1 and CDR2 sequences are SGHKS and YYEKEE (reference sequence). A word on this clone: What it recognizes is unknown.

The study pooled second doses at about 4 or about 12 weeks. Assay: immunoSEQ multiplex PCR; the TCRdb copy retains only in-frame clones and omits some. The sample has about 63,000 clones, about 80% seen once; the top ten hold under 8.5%. This clonotype originated in an adult who received the AZD1222 COVID-19 vaccine. The sample was peripheral blood, taken 28 days after the second AZD1222 dose. J is TRBJ1-2 and V is TRBV5-5; TRBD1 matches at 9 bases. As DNA, the CDR3 is TGTGCCAGCAGCTCGCCGGGACAGGGAGGTGGCTACACCTTC. It encodes CASSSPGQGGGYTF. Combining the CDR3 with reference TRBV5-5 and TRBJ1-2 gives the whole variable domain DAGVTQSPTHLIKTRGQQVTLRCSPISGHKSVSWYQQVLGQGPQFIFQYYEKEERGRGNFPDRFSARQFPNYSSELNVNALLLGDSALYLCASSSPGQGGGYTFGSGTRLTVV.